The rows below give T cell receptor beta chains drawn from one sample of a study of T cell responses to AZD1222 COVID-19 vaccine. Only in-frame clones appear in the TCRdb table, and some are missing; sequencing was by immunoSEQ multiplex PCR. Of some 120,000 clones listed, roughly 88% are singletons. The starting material was peripheral blood, obtained on day 0 of MenACWY control vaccination. These receptors all stem from an adult in good health. CDR3s include the opening cysteine and the closing phenylalanine or tryptophan. D genes are given only for firm matches. Clone size is not always given. Where it is, it says once, few, many or a class for expanded clones.

.,TRBJ1-2,TRBV7-9,.,CASTTGGAGGYTF,TGTGCCAGCACCACGGGAGGGGCGGGCGGCTACACCTTC
TRBD1,TRBJ1-1,TRBV7-2,once,CASRYRGHTEAFF,TGTGCCAGCAGGTACAGGGGGCACACTGAAGCTTTCTTT
.,TRBJ2-7,TRBV9,.,CASSTHNSHEQYF,TGTGCCAGCAGCACCCACAATTCCCACGAGCAGTACTTC
.,TRBJ1-1,TRBV19,few,CASSTLLTGARRKYTEAFF,TGTGCCAGTAGTACACTCCTGACAGGCGCTCGGAGGAAATACACTGAAGCTTTCTTT
.,TRBJ2-7,TRBV10-3,.,CAISDSAGRYEQYF,TGTGCCATCAGTGACTCAGCAGGGAGGTACGAGCAGTACTTC
.,TRBJ2-7,TRBV5-1,few,CASSLDGGSGEQYF,TGCGCCAGCAGCTTGGATGGGGGGAGCGGGGAGCAGTACTTC
.,TRBJ1-2,TRBV28,.,CASTDPGGGGIYGYTF,TGTGCCAGCACCGACCCGGGGGGGGGCGGGATCTATGGCTACACCTTC
.,TRBJ2-3,TRBV5-1,once,CASFDSADTQYF,TGCGCCAGCTTTGACAGTGCCGATACGCAGTATTTT
.,TRBJ1-6,TRBV28,.,CASLRNLNSPLHF,TGTGCCAGCCTCAGGAACTTAAATTCACCCCTCCACTTT
TRBD1,TRBJ2-5,TRBV2,.,CASSVDRGRRETQYF,TGTGCCAGCAGCGTTGACAGGGGGCGCAGGGAGACCCAGTACTTC
.,TRBJ2-3,TRBV4-1,.,CASSQERLGMAGTDTQYF,TGCGCCAGCAGCCAAGAGAGGTTGGGAATGGCGGGCACAGATACGCAGTATTTT